These T cell receptor beta chains were read from a single sample in a study of cytomegalovirus exposure and HLA in healthy donors. Sequenced by immunoSEQ multiplex PCR; TCRdb stores in-frame clones only, minus some. The sample lists 220,000 or so clones, approximately 87% occurring once. Input material: PBMCs. These receptors were taken from a woman between 18 and 29 years old in good health and CMV-seronegative. Each CDR3 is given without its conserved first and last residue.

ASSLTSLTGDTEAF	14	TRBV5-1	TRBJ1-1
ASSMGDGGYEQY	12	TRBV19	TRBJ2-7
ASSGTLNTEAF	11	TRBV27	TRBJ1-1
SAYRQRAF	8	TRBV20-1	TRBJ1-1
ASSLGDRAYSNQPQH	15	TRBV5-8	TRBJ1-5
ASTMGRFVYGYT	12	TRBV5-6	TRBJ1-2
ASSYSTVYGYT	11	TRBV6-5	TRBJ1-2
ASSSRGRSSGLF	12	TRBV2	TRBJ1-4
ASSLGVSSYEQY	12	TRBV13	TRBJ2-7
ASSASLTGGTDTQY	14	TRBV27	TRBJ2-3
ASSLIETYGYT	11	TRBV11-2	TRBJ1-2
ASSLDQGFEQY	11	TRBV27	TRBJ2-7
AWSATVNTEAF	11	TRBV30	TRBJ1-1
ASSLRATGGNQPQH	14	TRBV5-5	TRBJ1-5
ASGIWDRGLFWDYLMTYEQY	20	TRBV12-5	TRBJ2-7
ASSLGVSEAF	10	TRBV28	TRBJ1-1
ASSDDRGSNQPQH	13	TRBV6-1	TRBJ1-5
ASSRRTGVNQPQH	13	TRBV28	TRBJ1-5
ASSPRPGAQEKLF	13	TRBV27	TRBJ1-4
ASSLGVWDELF	11	TRBV7-6	TRBJ2-2
ASSDDRGTYEQY	12	TRBV10-1	TRBJ2-7
SVGGLDYGYT	10	TRBV29-1	TRBJ1-2
AIRDRREQF	9	TRBV10-3	TRBJ2-1
SVSTGRDEQF	10	TRBV29-1	TRBJ2-1
ASSWGGEADTQY	12	TRBV5-5	TRBJ2-3
AWSVNPFSPSGRDYNEQF	18	TRBV30	TRBJ2-1
ASSPGRGRGRADGYEQY	17	TRBV4-1	TRBJ2-7
ATSRDLASHEQY	12	TRBV15	TRBJ2-7
SVPKKDPDRGRIQRMNTEAF	20	TRBV29-1	TRBJ1-1
ASTSQQNQPQH	11	TRBV2	TRBJ1-5
ASSRLGGNQPQH	12	TRBV6-1	TRBJ1-5
AISRLGDGNQPQH	13	TRBV10-3	TRBJ1-5
ASSLAGTGRGEKLF	14	TRBV5-1	TRBJ1-4
SADDHTEQY	9	TRBV20-1	TRBJ2-7
ASSLAGRAGTNEKLF	15	TRBV5-4	TRBJ1-4
ASSLGLTNTEAF	12	TRBV27	TRBJ1-1
SAQQVRPGPNEQF	13	TRBV29-1	TRBJ2-1